The rows below give T cell receptor beta chains drawn from one sample of a study of control samples from healthy donors and cancer patients. Only in-frame clones appear in the TCRdb table, and some are missing; sequencing was by immunoSEQ multiplex PCR. The sample lists tens of thousands of clones, about 90% occurring once. Sequencing was done on a sample of blood. The receptor source for this set is a woman aged 45 to 65 in good health. CDR3s include the opening cysteine and the closing phenylalanine or tryptophan. The order of the fields is J gene, V gene, CDR3 protein.

J gene: TRBJ2-5
V gene: TRBV19
CDR3 protein: CASSIDKRETQYF

J gene: TRBJ2-7
V gene: TRBV4-1
CDR3 protein: CASSQEQGIDEQYF

J gene: TRBJ1-2
V gene: TRBV19
CDR3 protein: CASAGGTDLYGYTF

J gene: TRBJ2-7
V gene: TRBV5-1
CDR3 protein: CASSSRPDSYYYEQYF

J gene: TRBJ1-1
V gene: TRBV7-9
CDR3 protein: CASSLVEGTEAFF

J gene: TRBJ1-2
V gene: TRBV5-4
CDR3 protein: CASRWSGDYGYTF

J gene: TRBJ2-1
V gene: TRBV28
CDR3 protein: CASSSLQGNYNEQFF

J gene: TRBJ2-1
V gene: TRBV14
CDR3 protein: CASSQDLWPKPNNEQFF

J gene: TRBJ1-4
V gene: TRBV18
CDR3 protein: CASSSDRLTYEKLFF

J gene: TRBJ1-6
V gene: TRBV19
CDR3 protein: CASSQGWNSPLHF

J gene: TRBJ2-3
V gene: TRBV11-2
CDR3 protein: CASTMDSTDTQYF

J gene: TRBJ1-2
V gene: TRBV7-3
CDR3 protein: CASSPQDGPGNGYTF

J gene: TRBJ1-1
V gene: TRBV28
CDR3 protein: CASSGGVTEAFF

J gene: TRBJ1-2
V gene: TRBV5-8
CDR3 protein: CASSRTGTINYGYTF

J gene: TRBJ2-3
V gene: TRBV7-6
CDR3 protein: CASSLGGPSSTDTQYF

J gene: TRBJ2-3
V gene: TRBV6-4
CDR3 protein: CASSDGTASTDTQYF

J gene: TRBJ1-4
V gene: TRBV5-1
CDR3 protein: CASSLEARGFATNEKLFF

J gene: TRBJ2-5
V gene: TRBV2
CDR3 protein: CASSDTVETQYF

J gene: TRBJ1-2
V gene: TRBV23-1
CDR3 protein: CASSQPSTRYGYTF

J gene: TRBJ2-3
V gene: TRBV4-1
CDR3 protein: CASSEQGARTDTQYF

J gene: TRBJ2-1
V gene: TRBV9
CDR3 protein: CASSAQDYNEQFF

J gene: TRBJ2-3
V gene: TRBV5-1
CDR3 protein: CASSLEADTDTQYF

J gene: TRBJ2-7
V gene: TRBV3-1/TRBV3-2
CDR3 protein: CASRHRGENEQYF

J gene: TRBJ2-1
V gene: TRBV6-5
CDR3 protein: CASRRLAGEGNEQFF

J gene: TRBJ2-3
V gene: TRBV10-3
CDR3 protein: CAISEYSGSTDTQYF

J gene: TRBJ1-2
V gene: TRBV5-8
CDR3 protein: CASSLTGNLLSAVPYGYTF

J gene: TRBJ2-3
V gene: TRBV2
CDR3 protein: CASSESPHSTDTQYF

J gene: TRBJ2-7
V gene: TRBV18
CDR3 protein: CASSPGTSGSNEQYF

J gene: TRBJ2-2
V gene: TRBV5-1
CDR3 protein: CASSLTSGKSGELFF

J gene: TRBJ2-1
V gene: TRBV12-5
CDR3 protein: CASGFGLAGSGEQFF

J gene: TRBJ1-1
V gene: TRBV12-3/TRBV12-4
CDR3 protein: CASSEGAITEAFF

J gene: TRBJ1-4
V gene: TRBV5-1
CDR3 protein: CASSPRGVGWEKLFF

J gene: TRBJ2-1
V gene: TRBV4-1
CDR3 protein: CASNIRPEGNEQFF

J gene: TRBJ2-1
V gene: TRBV27
CDR3 protein: CASSFMAPTSGRNYNEQFF

J gene: TRBJ1-4
V gene: TRBV7-3
CDR3 protein: CASIRANEKLFF

J gene: TRBJ1-5
V gene: TRBV7-2
CDR3 protein: CASSLDYGGQPQHF

J gene: TRBJ2-1
V gene: TRBV28
CDR3 protein: CASSKAGTGGGGEQFF

J gene: TRBJ2-1
V gene: TRBV7-9
CDR3 protein: CASSPDGPRQFF

J gene: TRBJ2-1
V gene: TRBV3-1/TRBV3-2
CDR3 protein: CASSQRDSTYNEQFF

J gene: TRBJ2-7
V gene: TRBV4-1
CDR3 protein: CASSQDSPGSTYEQYF

J gene: TRBJ2-1
V gene: TRBV6-5
CDR3 protein: CASSRGTGFNEQFF

J gene: TRBJ2-5
V gene: TRBV29-1
CDR3 protein: CSVEETVDRGTQETQYF

J gene: TRBJ2-7
V gene: TRBV5-1
CDR3 protein: CASNSGASYEQYF

J gene: TRBJ2-1
V gene: TRBV19
CDR3 protein: CASSIGGRAIEQFF

J gene: TRBJ2-3
V gene: TRBV10-3
CDR3 protein: CAISDDLGTDTQYF

J gene: TRBJ1-5
V gene: TRBV3-1/TRBV3-2
CDR3 protein: CASSPLSFEGNQPQHF

J gene: TRBJ1-5
V gene: TRBV21-1
CDR3 protein: CASSKAEKLFGQGDVPQHF

J gene: TRBJ2-7
V gene: TRBV23-1
CDR3 protein: CASSQLGSRQTYEQYF

J gene: TRBJ2-7
V gene: TRBV9
CDR3 protein: CASSVAPSSGRHYEQYF

J gene: TRBJ2-1
V gene: TRBV11-2
CDR3 protein: CASSFQAPNEQFF

J gene: TRBJ2-2
V gene: TRBV4-1
CDR3 protein: CASSQTGGTGELFF

J gene: TRBJ1-2
V gene: TRBV7-8
CDR3 protein: CASSLEDWVAGYTF

J gene: TRBJ1-1
V gene: TRBV18
CDR3 protein: CASSPVPGMNTEAFF

J gene: TRBJ2-5
V gene: TRBV4-1
CDR3 protein: CASSQVQSGTHVGSQYF

J gene: TRBJ2-5
V gene: TRBV18
CDR3 protein: CASSPTLSGRGQETQYF

J gene: TRBJ2-3
V gene: TRBV5-1
CDR3 protein: CASSFLLVDTQYF

J gene: TRBJ2-3
V gene: TRBV7-2
CDR3 protein: CASSPASGKNTDTQYF

J gene: TRBJ2-1
V gene: TRBV5-1
CDR3 protein: CASSRTSDNEQFF

J gene: TRBJ2-3
V gene: TRBV27
CDR3 protein: CASSLQGDTQYF

J gene: TRBJ2-7
V gene: TRBV29-1
CDR3 protein: CSVEEGRSTYEQYF